The 26 T cell receptor beta chains presented below share a single source sample, sequenced in a study of shared clonotypes between healthy human individuals. Naive CD8 populations comprised CD45RO-negative cells positively selected for CCR7, excluding terminally differentiated effector memory CD45RA+ cells. Sequencing used immunoSEQ multiplex PCR; TCRdb keeps in-frame clones, though not all of them. The sample has about 870,000 clones, over 90% seen once. Sequencing was done on a sample of naive CD8+ T cells sorted from blood. The receptor set was obtained from a man aged 25-45 years in good health.

This clone was counted only a few times. The chain carries TRBV28 and TRBJ2-2; tentatively, D is TRBD1 (5 bases). Germline-derived CDR1 and CDR2 are MDHEN and SYDVKM. The CDR3 covers 15 residues. Trimming left V 2 bases short and J 3 bases short, with 10 bases between. CDR3 sequence (DNA): TGTGCCAGCAGTTTAGGAGACAGCTACACCGGGGAGCTGTTTTTT. This translates into CASSLGDSYTGELFF.

This clone was seen a handful of times. In the same sample, other DNA sequences code for this CDR3. CDR3 DNA sequence: TGCGCCAGCAGCCCGGACAGTTACAATGAGCAGTTCTTC. Protein sequence: CASSPDSYNEQFF. V and J are TRBV5-1 and TRBJ2-1, with a tentative D call TRBD1 (6 bases). Looked up from germline, CDR1 is SGHRS and CDR2 is YFSETQ. CDR3 length: 13 residues. Between the trimmed V and J ends, which lost 4 bases and 4 bases, there was a span of 9 bases.

The CDR3: CASSPGTGYQGAQYF. CDR3 sequence (DNA): TGTGCCAGCAGCCCGGGGACAGGCTACCAGGGGGCCCAGTACTTC. The chain couples TRBV7-2 to TRBJ2-5; 8 bases fit TRBD1. The CDR3 extends over 15 amino acids. Trimming removed 5 bases from V and 9 bases from J; junction bases left unmatched: 14. Germline V gene lookup returns CDR1 SGHTA and CDR2 FQGNSA.

The chain is built from TRBV5-6 and TRBJ2-1; 13 bases map to TRBD2. The CDR3 extends over 15 amino acids. Germline lookup yields CDR1 SGHDT and CDR2 YYEEEE. V lost 3 bases and J lost 7; bases outside the gene matches: 4. The DNA of the CDR3 is TGTGCCAGCAGCTCGGGACTAGCGGGACTAAATGAGCAGTTCTTC. It yields the protein CASSSGLAGLNEQFF.

This chain connects TRBV30 to TRBJ2-7; 7 bases are shared with TRBD1. Germline V gene lookup returns CDR1 GTSNPN and CDR2 SVGIG (reference sequence). J lost 6 bases, V lost 4 bases, and 6 bases had no gene match. The CDR3 consists of 12 residues. As DNA, the CDR3 is TGTGCCTGGAACCCGACAGGGAGCGAGCAGTACTTC. Its translation: CAWNPTGSEQYF.

This clone was observed a handful of times. The chain recombines TRBV11-2 with TRBJ2-7; D gene ambiguous. The germline V gene has CDR1 SGHAT and CDR2 FQNNGV. This CDR3 contains 15 residues. The V end was cut by 3 bases, the J end by 1 base, with 13 bases between. This chain's CDR3 is CASSFQMSDSYEQYF. Written as DNA, the CDR3 is TGTGCCAGCAGCTTCCAAATGTCCGATTCCTACGAGCAGTACTTC. Full variable domain (remainder filled in from reference TRBV11-2 and TRBJ2-7): EAGVAQSPRYKIIEKRQSVAFWCNPISGHATLYWYQQILGQGPKLLIQFQNNGVVDDSQLPKDRFSAERLKGVDSTLKIQPAKLEDSAVYLCASSFQMSDSYEQYFGPGTRLTVT.

V and J are TRBV29-1 and TRBJ2-3; TRBD1 or TRBD2 may be the D gene (6 bases each). CDR3 length: 14 residues. The V and J ends lost 2 bases and 3 bases respectively, with 12 bases between them. Germline-derived CDR1 and CDR2 are SQVTM and ANQGSEA. CDR3 sequence (DNA): TGCAGCGTTGAATGGGGGGCGCTTACAGATACGCAGTATTTT. Translation gives CSVEWGALTDTQYF.

The chain links TRBV27 to TRBJ1-4, with D unresolved. Trimming left V 5 bases short and J 0 bases short, with 10 bases between. Germline V lookup: CDR1 MNHEY, CDR2 SMNVEV (reference sequence). The CDR3 spans 15 residues. Here the CDR3 DNA reads TGTGCCAGCAGTCCCGAACAGCCAACTAATGAAAAACTGTTTTTT. Translated, it gives CASSPEQPTNEKLFF.

For this clone: At the DNA level, this CDR3 is encoded by other sequences in the same sample as well. V is TRBV9 and J is TRBJ2-7; the match to TRBD2 covers 9 bases. The CDR3 is 14 residues long. J was trimmed by 0 bases and V by 4 bases; bases with no gene match: 2. Germline CDR1 is SGDLS and CDR2 is YYNGEE. CDR3 loop: CASSLAGDSYEQYF. The CDR3 nucleotides are TGTGCCAGCAGCTTAGCGGGAGACTCCTACGAGCAGTACTTC.

The V call is TRBV6-5, the J call TRBJ2-5, with TRBD2 matching over 7 bases. The CDR3 length is 14 residues. From germline, CDR1 is MNHEY and CDR2 SVGAGI. Losses at the gene ends were 4 bases for V and 4 bases for J; bases not matched to a gene: 6. CDR3 DNA sequence: TGTGCCAGCAGTTTGGGGGGGAGGGGAGAGACCCAGTACTTC. Translating it yields CASSLGGRGETQYF.

The chain links TRBV14 to TRBJ2-7; 9 nucleotides line up with TRBD1. The CDR3 runs to 14 residues. V was pared by 1 base and J by 3 bases, with 1 base of the junction left unmatched. The V gene's germline CDR1 is SGHDN and CDR2 FVKESK. The CDR3 DNA sequence: TGTGCCAGCAGCCAAGGGACAGGGGACTACGAGCAGTACTTC. Translated: CASSQGTGDYEQYF.

The chain uses TRBV28 and TRBJ2-1; weak D call: TRBD1 (6 bases). The V and J ends lost 1 base and 5 bases respectively, with 15 bases between them. This CDR3 is 16 amino acids long. CDR1 is MDHEN, CDR2 SYDVKM, per germline. CDR3 sequence (DNA): TGTGCCAGCAGTTTATCCCCGGGACACCAGGACAATGAGCAGTTCTTC. Translation gives CASSLSPGHQDNEQFF.

Comment on this clone: One junction end disagrees with the germline gene, perhaps due to a read error. The rearrangement joins TRBV5-6 to TRBJ2-1; D unresolved. The germline CDR1 and CDR2 sequences are SGHDT and YYEEEE. The CDR3 is made up of 13 amino acids. The CDR3 DNA reads TGTGCCAGCGGCTTGGGGTCCCGCTTAGTTTGGTTCTTC. This translates into CASGLGSRLVWFF.

The V gene is TRBV18, the J gene TRBJ2-3; 8 nucleotides agree with TRBD2. After removal of 4 bases from V and 0 bases from J, the junction contained 6 bases not matched to a gene. The CDR3 has 16 amino acids. Germline CDR1 and CDR2: KGHSH and LQKENI. The CDR3 coding sequence is TGTGCCAGCTCACGACAGAGCGGGGGAAGCACAGATACGCAGTATTTT. Translated, it gives CASSRQSGGSTDTQYF.

About this clone itself: At the DNA level, this CDR3 is encoded by other sequences in the same sample as well. The genes are TRBV7-9 and TRBJ1-5; TRBD1 is a possible D gene (5 bases). Looked up from germline, CDR1 is SEHNR and CDR2 is FQNEAQ (reference sequence). CDR3 size: 14 residues. V was shortened by 5 bases and J by 0 bases, with 8 bases between the two germline ends. Here the CDR3 DNA reads TGTGCCAGCAGCCTAGACAGTAGCAATCAGCCCCAGCATTTT. Translating it yields CASSLDSSNQPQHF.

The chain uses TRBV2 and TRBJ2-7; a possible D gene is TRBD1 (6 bases). The CDR3 extends over 14 amino acids. V gave up 1 base and J gave up 7 bases, with 14 bases separating them. Germline V gives CDR1 SNHLY, CDR2 FYNNEI. The CDR3 DNA sequence: TGTGCCAGCAGTGAAGATTCAGGGGCGAAGGAGCAGTACTTC. It encodes CASSEDSGAKEQYF.

The CDR3 sequence is CASSQENPQADNEQFF. CDR3 coding DNA: TGCGCCAGCAGCCAAGAGAACCCCCAAGCGGACAATGAGCAGTTCTTC. The V gene is TRBV4-1, the J gene TRBJ2-1, with D maybe TRBD2 (5 bases). Germline CDR1 is MGHRA and CDR2 is YSYEKL. The V end lost 0 bases, the J end lost 5 bases, and 14 bases lay between the germline ends. CDR3 length equals 16 residues.

The J gene is TRBJ2-3, the V gene TRBV18; 11 bases line up with TRBD2. J lost 2 bases, V lost 3 bases, and 13 bases had no gene match. CDR1 is KGHSH, CDR2 LQKENI, per germline. This CDR3 contains 19 residues. The CDR3 coding sequence is TGTGCCAGCTCACCTATAGCGGGAGGGCGCGTGTGGTCCACAGATACGCAGTATTTT. Translated: CASSPIAGGRVWSTDTQYF.

V is TRBV7-2 and J is TRBJ2-5; 7 bases map to TRBD2. In germline, CDR1 is SGHTA, CDR2 FQGNSA. The CDR3 totals 16 residues. V trimming: 0 bases; J trimming: 7 bases; junction bases outside the gene matches: 11. The CDR3 nucleotides read TGTGCCAGCAGCTTAGCCGTAGCGGGTGGGGCAGTGACCCAGTACTTC. Its protein product is CASSLAVAGGAVTQYF.

This chain connects TRBV7-6 to TRBJ2-3; 11 bases are a match to TRBD2. The CDR3 contains 17 residues. The V and J ends lost 5 bases and 0 bases, in that order; junction bases with no gene match: 7. CDR1 SGHVS and CDR2 FNYEAQ come from the germline V gene. The CDR3 sequence is CASSQDPSGRSTDTQYF. The DNA of the CDR3 is TGTGCCAGCAGCCAAGACCCTAGCGGGAGGAGCACAGATACGCAGTATTTT.

V and J are TRBV29-1 and TRBJ2-3; TRBD2 agrees at 7 bases. V lost 7 bases to trimming and J lost 0 bases; unmatched junction nucleotides: 16. This CDR3 has 17 residues. Germline V gene sequence: CDR1 SQVTM, CDR2 ANQGSEA. The CDR3 here is CSATSGLTAPSTDTQYF. CDR3 coding DNA: TGCAGCGCCACTTCGGGACTAACCGCCCCTAGCACAGATACGCAGTATTTT.

On this clone itself: The same CDR3 arises from other DNA sequences in this sample as well. V is TRBV2 and J is TRBJ2-1; D is unresolved. This CDR3 is 11 amino acids long. Trimming left V 8 bases short and J 0 bases short, with 2 bases between. Germline V gene lookup returns CDR1 SNHLY and CDR2 FYNNEI. The CDR3 DNA reads as TGTGCCAGCCCCTCCTACAATGAGCAGTTCTTC. Translating it yields CASPSYNEQFF.

This chain joins TRBV7-9 and TRBJ2-7, with D perhaps given as TRBD1 or TRBD2 (6 bases each). CDR1 is SEHNR, CDR2 FQNEAQ, per germline (reference sequence). The ends were cut back, 3 bases at V and 1 base at J, with 10 bases in the middle. There are 14 residues in the CDR3. This chain's CDR3 is CASSLTRGSYEQYF. CDR3 coding DNA: TGTGCCAGCAGCTTGACTAGGGGGTCCTACGAGCAGTACTTC.

This clone was seen once. The CDR3 DNA sequence: TGTGCCAGCAGCTCTGATCCTAGCACAGATACGCAGTATTTT. Encoded protein: CASSSDPSTDTQYF. This sequence joins TRBV7-9 and TRBJ2-3; D is uncertain. The CDR3 is 14 amino acids. Deletions cut 4 bases from V and 0 bases from J, with 8 bases between. Germline V gene sequence: CDR1 SEHNR, CDR2 FQNEAQ (reference sequence).

The V call is TRBV5-4, the J call TRBJ2-1; D is unclear. Germline assignment: CDR1 SGHNT and CDR2 YYREEE (reference sequence). The CDR3 spans 12 residues. The V end lost 0 bases, the J end lost 10 bases, and 8 bases lay between the germline ends. The CDR3 here is CASSLDRLEQFF. In nucleotides, the CDR3 is TGTGCCAGCAGCTTGGACCGCTTGGAGCAGTTCTTC.

The rearrangement links TRBV15 to TRBJ1-1; weak D call: TRBD1 (5 bases). The V and J ends lost 7 bases and 7 bases respectively, with 10 bases between them. The CDR3 contains 11 residues. CDR1 LNHNV and CDR2 YYDKDF come from the germline V gene (reference sequence). Here the CDR3 reads CATISTGEAFF. CDR3 sequence (DNA): TGTGCCACCATCAGCACAGGTGAAGCTTTCTTT.